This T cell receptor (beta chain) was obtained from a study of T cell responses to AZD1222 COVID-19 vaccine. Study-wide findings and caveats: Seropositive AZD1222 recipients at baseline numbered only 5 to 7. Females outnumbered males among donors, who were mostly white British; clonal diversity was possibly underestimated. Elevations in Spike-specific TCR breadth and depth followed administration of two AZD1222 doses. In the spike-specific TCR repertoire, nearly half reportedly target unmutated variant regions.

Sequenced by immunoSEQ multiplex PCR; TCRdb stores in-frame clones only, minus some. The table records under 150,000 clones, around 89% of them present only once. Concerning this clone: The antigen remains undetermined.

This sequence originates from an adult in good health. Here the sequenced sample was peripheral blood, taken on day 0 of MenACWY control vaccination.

The CDR3 is CAWRWTGGYTF. The CDR3 nucleotides are TGTGCCTGGAGGTGGACCGGAGGCTACACCTTC. V gene TRBV30 combines with J gene TRBJ1-2; no clear D gene. CDR3 size: 11 residues. Trimming shortened V by 3 bases and J by 8 bases, and 10 bases separated the two germline ends. CDR1 GTSNPN and CDR2 SVGIG come from the germline V gene (reference sequence).